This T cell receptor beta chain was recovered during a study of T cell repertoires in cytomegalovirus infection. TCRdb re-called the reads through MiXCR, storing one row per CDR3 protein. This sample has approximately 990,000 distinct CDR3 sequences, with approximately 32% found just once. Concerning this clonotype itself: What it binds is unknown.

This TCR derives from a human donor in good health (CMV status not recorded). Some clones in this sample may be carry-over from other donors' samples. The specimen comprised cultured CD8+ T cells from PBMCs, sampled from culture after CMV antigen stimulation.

The CDR3 region is CASSAEGLGSDTQYF. As DNA, the CDR3 is TGTGCCAGCAGCGCAGAGGGGCTTGGTTCAGATACGCAGTATTTT. This chain links TRBV9 with TRBJ2-3; either TRBD1 or TRBD2 may supply D (5 bases each). Deletions cut 3 bases from V and 4 bases from J, with 15 bases between. The CDR3 sequence is 15 residues long. Germline V gene data show CDR1 as SGDLS and CDR2 as YYNGEE.